This T cell receptor beta chain comes out of a study of T cells in Graves' hyperthyroidism and ophthalmopathy. Across the whole study: Upon initial diagnosis and before any treatment, peripheral blood was collected. Study outcomes and limitations: A 13 V-J signature model discriminated ophthalmopathy versus stable hyperthyroidism.

Hyperthyroidism had been newly diagnosed in patients aged 18 to 65, and its duration was under 2 months. Not enrolled were patients with uncontrolled infection, other autoimmune disease, pregnancy or lactation. Regions amplified from RNA transcripts were the TCR beta CDR3 regions. The HTBI primer set drove a first-round RT-PCR of the TCR CDR3. TCRdb recomputed calls from the multiplex PCR reads with MiXCR, one row per CDR3 protein. The profile shows some 560,000 distinct CDR3 sequences, 14% of them singletons. CDR1 MNHNS and CDR2 SASEGT come from the germline V gene. With 2 bases removed from V and 0 bases from J, the gap between germline ends came to 7 bases. The CDR3 contains 15 residues. At least ten counts were recorded for this clonotype. The antigen remains undetermined.

The receptor was derived from a middle-aged woman with Graves' hyperthyroidism. Sequenced: blood. V and J are TRBV6-1 and TRBJ1-4; D remains unclear. The CDR3 DNA is TGTGCCAGCAGTGAATTCCGGGCAACTAATGAAAAACTGTTTTTT. It codes for CASSEFRATNEKLFF.